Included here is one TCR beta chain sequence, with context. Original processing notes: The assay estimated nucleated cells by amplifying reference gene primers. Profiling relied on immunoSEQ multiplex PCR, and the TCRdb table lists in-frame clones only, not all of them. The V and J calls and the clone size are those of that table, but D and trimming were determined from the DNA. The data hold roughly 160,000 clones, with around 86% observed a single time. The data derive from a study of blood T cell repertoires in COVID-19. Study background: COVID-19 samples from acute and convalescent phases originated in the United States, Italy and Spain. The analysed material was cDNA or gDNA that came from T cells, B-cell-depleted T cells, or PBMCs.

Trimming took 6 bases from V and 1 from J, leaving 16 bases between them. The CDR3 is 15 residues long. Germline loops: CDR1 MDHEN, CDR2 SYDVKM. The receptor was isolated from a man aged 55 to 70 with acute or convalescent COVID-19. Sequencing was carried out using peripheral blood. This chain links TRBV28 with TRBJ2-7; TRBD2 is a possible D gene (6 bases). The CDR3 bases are TGTGCCAGCAGAAGCGGACGGGGAGGTTCCTACGAGCAGTACTTC. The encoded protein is CASRSGRGGSYEQYF.